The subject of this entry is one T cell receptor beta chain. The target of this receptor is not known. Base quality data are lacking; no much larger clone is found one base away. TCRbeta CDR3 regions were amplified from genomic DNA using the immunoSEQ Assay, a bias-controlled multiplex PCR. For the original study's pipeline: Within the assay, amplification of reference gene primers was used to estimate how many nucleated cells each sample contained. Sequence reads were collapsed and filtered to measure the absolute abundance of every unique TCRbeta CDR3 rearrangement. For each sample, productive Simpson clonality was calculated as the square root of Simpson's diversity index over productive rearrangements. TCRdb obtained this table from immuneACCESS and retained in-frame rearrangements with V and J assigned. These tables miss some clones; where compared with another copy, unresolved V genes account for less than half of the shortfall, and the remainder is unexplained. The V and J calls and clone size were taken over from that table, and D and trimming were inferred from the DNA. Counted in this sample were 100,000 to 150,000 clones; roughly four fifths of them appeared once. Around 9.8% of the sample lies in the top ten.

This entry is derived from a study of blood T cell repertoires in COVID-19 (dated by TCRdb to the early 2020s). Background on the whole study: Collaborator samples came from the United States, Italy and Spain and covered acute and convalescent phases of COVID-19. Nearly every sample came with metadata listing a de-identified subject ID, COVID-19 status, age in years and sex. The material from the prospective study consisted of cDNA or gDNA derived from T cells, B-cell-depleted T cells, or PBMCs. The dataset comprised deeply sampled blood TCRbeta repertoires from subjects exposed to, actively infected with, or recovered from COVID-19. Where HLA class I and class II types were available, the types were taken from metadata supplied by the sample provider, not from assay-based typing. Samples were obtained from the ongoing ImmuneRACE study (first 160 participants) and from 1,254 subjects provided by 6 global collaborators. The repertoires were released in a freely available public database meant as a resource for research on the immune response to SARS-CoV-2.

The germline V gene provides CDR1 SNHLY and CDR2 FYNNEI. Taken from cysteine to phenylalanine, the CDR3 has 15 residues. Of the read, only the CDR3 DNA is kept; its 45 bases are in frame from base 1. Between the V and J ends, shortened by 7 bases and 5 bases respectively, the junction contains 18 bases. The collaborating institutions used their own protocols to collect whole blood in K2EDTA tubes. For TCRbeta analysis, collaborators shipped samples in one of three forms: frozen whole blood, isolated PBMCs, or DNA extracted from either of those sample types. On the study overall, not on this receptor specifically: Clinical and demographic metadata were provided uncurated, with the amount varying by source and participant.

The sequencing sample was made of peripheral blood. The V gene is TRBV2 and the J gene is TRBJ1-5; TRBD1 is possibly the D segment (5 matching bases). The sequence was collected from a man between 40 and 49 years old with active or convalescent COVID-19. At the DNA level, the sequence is TGTGCCAGCACCCCTGGATGGGGCCTCCATCAGCCCCAGCATTTT. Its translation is CASTPGWGLHQPQHF.